The 30 T cell receptor beta chains below were found in one sample sequenced in a study of neoadjuvant anti-PD-1 for oral cavity cancer (dated by TCRdb to about 2021). Library construction relied on the immunoSEQ multiplex PCR assay. TCRdb provides this immuneACCESS table in a form limited to in-frame rearrangements. Some clones are lacking; in checked studies, under half of them reflect an unresolved V gene, and why the rest are absent is not known. This sample lists 20,000 to 25,000 clones; over 35% were detected once. The ten largest clones represent almost 40% of the sample. The sample's time point label, in plain terms: after neoadjuvant nivolumab, at surgical resection. Sequencing used tumor tissue, obtained after nivolumab (anti-PD-1) treatment. The receptors derive from a person between 35 and 79 years old with oral cavity squamous cell carcinoma.

Written as DNA, the CDR3 is TGTGCCAGCAGCTTATGGAGACAGTTTCTTGTCTCTGGAAACACCATATATTTT. Its protein is CASSLWRQFLVSGNTIYF. The rearrangement joins TRBV7-9 to TRBJ1-3; possible D gene TRBD1, 5 bases. V gave up 2 bases and J gave up 0 bases, with 17 bases separating them. In germline, CDR1 is SEHNR, CDR2 FQNEAQ (reference sequence). This CDR3 spans 18 amino acids.

J is TRBJ1-2 and V is TRBV7-2; 9 bases align to TRBD1. Germline V gene lookup returns CDR1 SGHTA and CDR2 FQGNSA. After removal of 0 bases from V and 8 bases from J, the junction contained 4 bases not matched to a gene. CDR3 size: 14 residues. The CDR3 reads CASSLAGQGRGYTF. For the CDR3, the DNA is TGTGCCAGCAGCTTAGCGGGACAGGGCCGGGGCTACACCTTC.

The V gene is TRBV5-4, the J gene TRBJ1-1; D is uncertain. The CDR3 has 14 residues. Germline V gene data show CDR1 as SGHNT and CDR2 as YYREEE (reference sequence). Trimming stripped 4 bases from V and 5 bases from J, with 15 bases between. CDR3 DNA: TGTGCCAGCAGCCTAGTGGACGGTCGGACTGAAGCTTTCTTT. This codes for CASSLVDGRTEAFF. Full variable domain (missing parts from reference TRBV5-4 and TRBJ1-1): ETGVTQSPTHLIKTRGQQVTLRCSSQSGHNTVSWYQQALGQGPQFIFQYYREEENGRGNFPPRFSGLQFPNYSSELNVNALELDDSALYLCASSLVDGRTEAFFGQGTRLTVV.

This chain connects TRBV5-4 to TRBJ2-2, with D possibly being TRBD2 (7 bases). CDR1 is SGHNT, CDR2 YYREEE, per germline (reference sequence). V was clipped by 3 bases and J by 3 bases, with 12 bases between them. CDR3 length: 15 amino acids. CDR3 sequence reads: CASSSRGAYTGELFF. CDR3 DNA: TGTGCCAGCAGCTCTCGGGGGGCCTACACCGGGGAGCTGTTTTTT.

The V call is TRBV19, the J call TRBJ2-2; D unresolved. Trimming cost V 6 bases and J 2 bases, with 10 bases left between them. CDR1 is LNHDA and CDR2 is SQIVND in the germline V gene (reference sequence). CDR3 size: 14 residues. In DNA, the CDR3 is TGTGCCAGTAGGTATTACGGCAACACCGGGGAGCTGTTTTTT. Protein: CASRYYGNTGELFF.

The chain employs TRBV7-9 and TRBJ2-3; TRBD2 might be the D (5 bases). With 5 bases removed from V and 2 bases from J, the gap between germline ends came to 17 bases. The CDR3 is made up of 16 amino acids. In germline, CDR1 is SEHNR, CDR2 FQNEAQ (reference sequence). The CDR3 nucleotides read TGTGCCAGCAGCCCTGTGGGCGGACTGTTCACAGATACGCAGTATTTT. As protein: CASSPVGGLFTDTQYF.

This clone has only a few counts. J is TRBJ2-5 and V is TRBV28, with TRBD2 identical over 9 bases. The CDR3 covers 16 residues. In germline, CDR1 is MDHEN, CDR2 SYDVKM. Trimming cost V 5 bases and J 5 bases; bases outside gene matches: 12. This CDR3 is CASSAPGTSSFETQYF. In DNA form, the CDR3 reads TGTGCCAGCAGTGCCCCCGGGACTAGCTCTTTTGAGACCCAGTACTTC.

The rearrangement links TRBV6-4 to TRBJ2-7, with 10 bases that match TRBD2. Germline V gives CDR1 MRHNA, CDR2 SNTAGT. The CDR3 is made up of 15 amino acids. V dropped 6 bases and J dropped 5; count of bases not matched to a gene: 10. DNA of the CDR3: TGTGCCAGCAGGCCAATAGCGGGGGGCAGTGACGAGCAGTACTTC. Translation gives CASRPIAGGSDEQYF.

The chain employs TRBV4-3 and TRBJ1-2; D ambiguous. Germline V gene sequence: CDR1 LGHNA, CDR2 YSLEER. Trimming took 0 bases from V and 4 from J, leaving 12 bases between them. The CDR3 runs to 15 residues. The CDR3 DNA reads TGCGCCAGCAGCCAAGATGAACGGTTTGGCTATGGCTACACCTTC. Protein sequence: CASSQDERFGYGYTF.

This clone was recorded once. The V call is TRBV4-2, the J call TRBJ1-6, with 9 bases lining up with TRBD1. Trimming at V came to 0 bases and at J to 6 bases, leaving 3 bases not matched to a gene. Germline assignment: CDR1 LGHNA and CDR2 YNFKEQ. The CDR3 is 16 residues long. CDR3 in DNA: TGTGCCAGCAGCCAAGATCCGGGACAGGGTAATTCACCCCTCCACTTT. As protein: CASSQDPGQGNSPLHF.

This rearrangement joins TRBV7-7 to TRBJ2-1, with D hard to call. CDR3 length: 13 residues. Trimming took 2 bases from V and 8 from J, leaving 10 bases between them. Germline V gene sequence: CDR1 SSHAT, CDR2 FNYEAQ (reference sequence). The CDR3 DNA sequence: TGTGCCAGCAGCTTATCAGGCCAAGATGAGCAGTTCTTC. Amino acid sequence: CASSLSGQDEQFF. Full variable domain (remainder filled in from reference TRBV7-7 and TRBJ2-1): GAGVSQSPRYKVTKRGQDVTLRCDPISSHATLYWYQQALGQGPEFLTYFNYEAQPDKSGLPSDRFSAERPEGSISTLTIQRTEQRDSAMYRCASSLSGQDEQFFGPGTRLTVL.

This clone was observed once. The gene calls are TRBV6-6 and TRBJ2-7, with 8 nucleotides matching TRBD1. CDR1 is MNHNY and CDR2 is SVGAGI in the germline V gene (reference sequence). The CDR3 covers 14 residues. V lost 5 bases and J lost 7; bases outside the gene matches: 10. The CDR3 here is CASSTQGAREEQYF. Here the CDR3 DNA reads TGTGCCAGCAGTACGCAGGGGGCGCGTGAAGAGCAGTACTTC.

V gene TRBV27 combines with J gene TRBJ2-2; a possible D gene is TRBD2 (5 bases). The CDR3 contains 13 residues. Germline values: CDR1 MNHEY, CDR2 SMNVEV (reference sequence). V was shortened by 3 bases and J by 6 bases, with 8 bases between the two germline ends. The CDR3 reads CASSFGVAGELFF. Written as DNA, the CDR3 is TGTGCCAGCAGTTTCGGGGTTGCCGGGGAGCTGTTTTTT.

The chain is built from TRBV6-5 and TRBJ1-4; D not certain. From germline, CDR1 is MNHEY and CDR2 SVGAGI. Trimming cost V 5 bases and J 4 bases, with 5 bases left between them. This CDR3 region has 12 residues. CDR3 DNA: TGTGCCAGCAGTCGCTATAATGAAAAACTGTTTTTT. It yields the protein CASSRYNEKLFF.

This chain uses TRBV25-1 with TRBJ2-3, with 13 bases aligning to TRBD2. Germline V lookup: CDR1 MGHDK, CDR2 SYGVNS. This CDR3 comprises 16 residues. V gave up 8 bases and J gave up 5 bases; unmatched junction bases: 10. CDR3 amino acids: CASASPGLAGVDTQYF. DNA for the CDR3: TGTGCCAGCGCGTCTCCCGGACTAGCGGGGGTAGATACGCAGTATTTT. The complete variable domain, with remaining parts taken from reference TRBV25-1 and TRBJ2-3, reads EADIYQTPRYLVIGTGKKITLECSQTMGHDKMYWYQQDPGMELHLIHYSYGVNSTEKGDLSSESTVSRIRTEHFPLTLESARPSHTSQYLCASASPGLAGVDTQYFGPGTRLTVL.

This clone was detected only once. The chain is built from TRBV15 and TRBJ1-2; D call uncertain. The CDR3 runs 15 residues. The germline V gene encodes CDR1 LNHNV and CDR2 YYDKDF (reference sequence). The V end was cut by 0 bases, the J end by 0 bases, with 8 bases between. In DNA, the CDR3 is TGTGCCACCAGCAGAGATCTCAGGTCTAACTATGGCTACACCTTC. This sequence encodes CATSRDLRSNYGYTF.

The chain links TRBV19 to TRBJ1-5, with D perhaps TRBD1 (5 bases). CDR1 LNHDA and CDR2 SQIVND come from the germline V gene (reference sequence). CDR3 length equals 15 residues. The V and J ends lost 3 bases and 7 bases respectively, with 16 bases between them. CDR3 DNA: TGTGCCAGTAGTATCAGACTGGGGGACCGACAGCCCCAGCATTTT. It codes for CASSIRLGDRQPQHF.

This clone is medium-sized in the sample. The rearrangement joins TRBV2 to TRBJ2-5; 12 bases align to TRBD2. CDR1 SNHLY and CDR2 FYNNEI come from the germline V gene. With 5 bases clipped from V and 5 bases from J, the junction kept 9 bases outside the gene matches. CDR3 length: 16 residues. The CDR3 is CASSLRTSGDEETQYF. DNA for the CDR3: TGTGCCAGCAGTTTAAGGACTAGCGGGGATGAGGAGACCCAGTACTTC.

This clone has more than one count but fewer than ten. The chain links TRBV25-1 to TRBJ2-5; 7 bases align to TRBD1. V lost 10 bases to trimming and J lost 5 bases; unmatched junction nucleotides: 10. There are 13 residues in the CDR3. From germline, CDR1 is MGHDK and CDR2 SYGVNS. Here the CDR3 reads CATKTGMAETQYF. CDR3 nucleotide sequence: TGTGCCACCAAGACAGGGATGGCGGAGACCCAGTACTTC. The full variable domain, rest sourced from reference TRBV25-1 and TRBJ2-5, is EADIYQTPRYLVIGTGKKITLECSQTMGHDKMYWYQQDPGMELHLIHYSYGVNSTEKGDLSSESTVSRIRTEHFPLTLESARPSHTSQYLCATKTGMAETQYFGPGTRLLVL.

The chain carries TRBV7-2 and TRBJ2-1, with 9 bases matching TRBD1. CDR1 and CDR2 (germline): SGHTA, FQGNSA. V shed 3 bases, J shed 2 bases, and the junction held 8 bases outside the gene matches. The CDR3 spans 17 residues. The CDR3 DNA follows: TGTGCCAGCAGCTTCCCGGGGGACAGGGTAACCTACAATGAGCAGTTCTTC. Protein: CASSFPGDRVTYNEQFF.

This clone is large. The chain couples TRBV4-1 to TRBJ2-7, with 14 nucleotides matching TRBD2. The CDR3 is 18 amino acids. The J segment lost 2 bases and the V segment lost 3 bases, leaving 9 bases of the junction unmatched. The germline gives CDR1 MGHRA, CDR2 YSYEKL. CDR3 residues: CASSQMTSGGAKAYEQYF. CDR3 nucleotide sequence: TGCGCCAGCAGCCAGATGACTAGCGGGGGGGCGAAAGCCTACGAGCAGTACTTC.

The table lists this clone with a few counts. The gene calls are TRBV10-2 and TRBJ1-1; D is perhaps TRBD1 (6 bases). The CDR3 runs to 13 residues. V was pared by 2 bases and J by 5 bases, with 9 bases between. In germline, CDR1 is WSHSY, CDR2 SAAADI. The CDR3 spells CASSEPGVTEAFF. The CDR3 nucleotides read TGCGCCAGCAGTGAGCCAGGGGTGACTGAAGCTTTCTTT.

The CDR3 coding sequence is TGTGCCAGCAGCTTACCGGGCGGGGGTGCTGAGCAGTTCTTC. Its protein is CASSLPGGGAEQFF. The chain carries TRBV7-9 and TRBJ2-1; 7 nucleotides match TRBD2. J gave up 9 bases and V 2 bases, and 7 bases lay outside the gene matches. This CDR3 has 14 residues. The germline V gene has CDR1 SEHNR and CDR2 FQNEAQ (reference sequence).

There are a few counts of this clone. This rearrangement joins TRBV18 to TRBJ2-7; 10 bases align to TRBD1. Germline V gives CDR1 KGHSH, CDR2 LQKENI. The CDR3 is made up of 14 amino acids. The V and J ends lost 6 bases and 3 bases, in that order; junction bases with no gene match: 5. This CDR3 reads CASSLGQGGYEQYF. CDR3 DNA: TGTGCCAGCTCTCTCGGACAGGGGGGCTACGAGCAGTACTTC.

The rearrangement links TRBV25-1 to TRBJ2-7; the D gene is possibly TRBD2 (5 bases). The CDR3 length is 13 residues. Germline V gene lookup returns CDR1 MGHDK and CDR2 SYGVNS. Trimming shortened V by 6 bases and J by 3 bases, and 12 bases separated the two germline ends. DNA for the CDR3: TGTGCCAGCAGGTCGAGCGGCAGCTACGAGCAGTACTTC. Residues: CASRSSGSYEQYF.

There are many counts of this clone. This sequence joins TRBV5-8 and TRBJ2-2; D assignment may be TRBD1 or TRBD2 (5 bases each). V was shortened by 0 bases and J by 3 bases, with 15 bases between the two germline ends. Germline V gene lookup returns CDR1 SGHTS and CDR2 YDEGEE. CDR3 length equals 17 residues. CDR3 bases: TGTGCCAGCAGCTTGGTCCGATCGGGGACGGACACCGGGGAGCTGTTTTTT. The encoded protein is CASSLVRSGTDTGELFF.

There are a few counts of this clone. A read error may account for a junction end that differs from germline. CDR3 amino acids: CASSLPRDTEAFF. In DNA form, the CDR3 reads TGTGCCAGCAGTCTACCCCGGGACACCGAAGCTTTCTTT. This sequence joins TRBV28 and TRBJ1-1, with a tentative D call TRBD1 (6 bases). The CDR3 has 13 residues. Per germline, CDR1 MDHEN and CDR2 SYDVKM.

The chain couples TRBV5-8 to TRBJ2-3; possible D gene TRBD1, 6 bases. CDR1 is SGHTS and CDR2 is YDEGEE in the germline V gene. V was cut by 2 bases and J by 0 bases, with 10 bases left in between. CDR3 length: 15 amino acids. CDR3 protein: CASSLGTLSTDTQYF. In DNA, the CDR3 is TGTGCCAGCAGCTTAGGGACACTTAGCACAGATACGCAGTATTTT.

V and J are TRBV2 and TRBJ2-4, with D possibly being TRBD1 or TRBD2 (5 bases each). Germline values: CDR1 SNHLY, CDR2 FYNNEI. Trimming stripped 10 bases from V and 4 bases from J, with 17 bases between. The CDR3 is 14 residues long. CDR3 nucleotide sequence: TGTGCCACCGTGCTGGGGACGGAGAAAAACATTCAGTACTTC. Protein sequence: CATVLGTEKNIQYF.

The table lists this clone with many counts. The chain carries TRBV19 and TRBJ2-2; D may be TRBD1 (5 bases). The CDR3 sequence is 14 residues long. The V gene lost 2 bases and the J gene lost 1 base, with 5 bases spanning the gap. Germline V gene lookup returns CDR1 LNHDA and CDR2 SQIVND (reference sequence). The CDR3 loop is CASSITGNTGELFF. The CDR3 DNA is TGTGCCAGTAGTATAACAGGGAACACCGGGGAGCTGTTTTTT.